This TCR beta chain was documented in a study of T cell responses to AZD1222 COVID-19 vaccine (dated by TCRdb to the early 2020s). Background on the whole study: A total of 240 or so trial participants underwent TCR sequencing, of whom 200 to 220 had received two doses of AZD1222 and 26 had received two doses of the MenACWY control vaccine. Trial participants were enrolled by age into 18-55, 56-69 and 70-plus year subgroups, with 148, 28 and 57 TCR-sequenced participants respectively. Study-level results and caveats: After two AZD1222 doses, spike-specific TCR breadth and depth were significantly higher than at day 0 and than in MenACWY recipients. The vaccine-associated CD4 TCRs covered the entire spike protein, and the dominant responses fell in regions 160-218 and 743-854. In the small 56-69-year group, the increase in depth fell short of significance, most likely because of low power. Participants were mostly white British, with more females than males. The authors suggested clonal diversity may have been underestimated. Nearly half of unique spike-specific TCRs reportedly recognized epitopes outside regions mutated in the B.1.351 and B.1.1.7 variants. Because no day 14 peak-response samples were available, the repertoires could be characterized only after the peak T cell response. Only a handful of AZD1222 recipients were SARS-CoV-2 seropositive at baseline, limiting conclusions about previously exposed vaccinees.

The time point label corresponds to: about 28 days (+/-7) after the second vaccine dose. AZD1222 recipients whose second dose came at about 4 weeks and those whose second dose came at about 12 weeks were combined into one group, since spike-specific TCR depth and breadth did not differ between the two schedules. Vaccinee samples were obtained from the UK trials COV001 and COV002, which included a single-blind randomized controlled phase 2/3 trial of AZD1222 (ChAdOx1 nCoV-19) in healthy adults. For TCRbeta chain sequencing, PBMC samples from trial participants were taken at day 0 and at day 28 after the second dose. The CDR3, cysteine through phenylalanine, is 18 amino acids long. Only CDR3 DNA remains: 54 bases, in frame from the first base. The CDR1 and CDR2 encoded by the germline V gene are SGHDN and FVKESK. Trimming removed 4 bases from V and 2 bases from J; the gene matches leave 10 bases unexplained.

Comments on this clone: Its target antigen remains unknown. Base qualities were left out, and no much larger clone turns up one base away.

The CDR3 regions of human TCRbeta chains were analyzed by immunosequencing. The study's processing was this. Repertoire TCRs were matched against a reference library of SARS-CoV-2-specific TCRs generated with the MIRA antigen-specificity platform. Breadth meant the fraction of unique TCRs that were SARS-CoV-2-associated, whereas depth meant the fraction of total T cells that were SARS-CoV-2-associated. Each spike-specific TCR was assigned to its reactive spike region and to a CD4 or CD8 class using the MIRA data. Log10-transformed breadth and depth values were compared by one-way ANOVA with Sidak's multiple comparisons tests. Drawn from immuneACCESS, this table holds only the in-frame rearrangements with V and J called that TCRdb kept. Clones are partly lost; checked studies trace under half to an unresolved V gene and leave the rest unexplained. V and J calls plus clone size are reproduced from that table; the DNA served to infer D and trimming. This sample holds roughly 180,000 clones; around 94% were observed only once. About 1.5% of the sample is in the top ten clones.

The sample in question was peripheral blood, obtained 28 days after the second AZD1222 dose. This clonotype originated in an adult who received the AZD1222 COVID-19 vaccine. The rearrangement combines TRBV14 with TRBJ2-7, and 14 junction bases match TRBD2. This receptor has the CDR3 CASSLSLGTSGSPYEQYF. The bases are TGTGCCAGCAGCCTATCTCTCGGGACTAGCGGGAGCCCCTACGAGCAGTACTTC.